This is a list of T cell receptor beta chains from one sample in a study of shared T cell receptors in the human thymus. Sequencing was performed with immunoSEQ multiplex PCR; in TCRdb, only in-frame clones are kept and a portion is missing. The profile covers about 660,000 clones, with more than 70% appearing a single time and roughly 0.0086% taken by the ten largest. The same data also contributed to another study, on human thymus T cells.

Sequenced input: thymocytes. Every receptor here comes from a boy in the first two years of life with a congenital heart defect. The CDR3 runs from the conserved cysteine through the conserved F or W. The D gene is left open where the match is weak. Part of the rows lack a size; the others show once, few, many or a class for expanded clones.

V: TRBV18; D: TRBD2; size: .; length: 16; J: TRBJ2-1; DNA: TGTGCCAGCTCACCAAACGGTTGGCTAGCGGGATATGCGCAGTTCTTC; CDR3: CASSPNGWLAGYAQFF
V: TRBV7-2; D: TRBD2; size: .; length: 14; J: TRBJ2-1; DNA: TGTGCCAGCAGCTGGGGAGCGGGAGGAAATGAGCAGTTCTTC; CDR3: CASSWGAGGNEQFF
V: TRBV27; D: .; size: .; length: 15; J: TRBJ1-6; DNA: TGTGCCAGCACGAAAGGGGGGGAGATAATTCGGACCCTCCACTTT; CDR3: CASTKGGEIIRTLHF
V: TRBV27; D: .; size: .; length: 11; J: TRBJ1-6; DNA: TGTGCCGAGCGCACTAATTCACCCCTCCACTTT; CDR3: CAERTNSPLHF
V: TRBV10-1; D: TRBD1; size: .; length: 13; J: TRBJ2-7; DNA: TGCGCCAGCAAATGGGACAGATCCTACGAGCAGTACTTC; CDR3: CASKWDRSYEQYF
V: TRBV5-6; D: .; size: .; length: 16; J: TRBJ2-2; DNA: TGTGCCAGCAGCCCTCCTGTTGGGGAGACCAGCGGGGAGCTGTTTTTT; CDR3: CASSPPVGETSGELFF
V: TRBV6-1; D: TRBD1; size: .; length: 17; J: TRBJ1-5; DNA: TGTGCCAGCAGTGGGCAGGGGGCCCCTTATAGCAATCAGCCCCAGCATTTT; CDR3: CASSGQGAPYSNQPQHF
V: TRBV5-1; D: TRBD1; size: .; length: 16; J: TRBJ1-6; DNA: TGCGCCAGCAGCTTGGGGACAGGGGGCGCTGATTCACCCCTCCACTTT; CDR3: CASSLGTGGADSPLHF
V: TRBV14; D: .; size: .; length: 14; J: TRBJ1-2; DNA: TGTGCCAGCAGCTGGCAGGGTCGGCTCTATGGCTACACCTTC; CDR3: CASSWQGRLYGYTF
V: TRBV27; D: .; size: .; length: 15; J: TRBJ2-5; DNA: TGTGCCGGCAGTTTGACAGCTAACCTGGGGGAGACCCAGTACTTC; CDR3: CAGSLTANLGETQYF
V: TRBV6-6; D: .; size: .; length: 13; J: TRBJ1-5; DNA: TGTGCCAGCCATACGGTGCTCAATCAGCCCCAGCATTTT; CDR3: CASHTVLNQPQHF
V: TRBV4-1; D: TRBD1; size: .; length: 17; J: TRBJ2-7; DNA: TGCGCCAGCAGCCCTCTAATATCGGCTGGACAGGGGGGCGAGCAGTACTTC; CDR3: CASSPLISAGQGGEQYF
V: TRBV28; D: .; size: .; length: 15; J: TRBJ2-2; DNA: TGTGCCAGCAGCTTACCCCAGGGGAACACCGGGGAGCTGTTTTTT; CDR3: CASSLPQGNTGELFF
V: TRBV29-1; D: .; size: .; length: 14; J: TRBJ1-4; DNA: TGCAGCGTTGTTGGGGCAGACTCTAATGAAAAACTGTTTTTT; CDR3: CSVVGADSNEKLFF
V: TRBV5-1; D: TRBD2; size: few; length: 17; J: TRBJ2-1; DNA: TGCGCCAGCAGCCCTAGCGGGGGCCTTCTCTCCTACAATGAGCAGTTCTTC; CDR3: CASSPSGGLLSYNEQFF
V: TRBV7-8; D: .; size: .; length: 15; J: TRBJ2-2; DNA: TGTGCCAGCTTCAAGGTGCGGGGAGGCACCGGGGAGCTGTTTTTT; CDR3: CASFKVRGGTGELFF
V: TRBV5-6; D: TRBD2; size: .; length: 15; J: TRBJ2-3; DNA: TGTGCCAGCAGCTTCCCGGGAAGGGGACTAAATACGCAGTATTTT; CDR3: CASSFPGRGLNTQYF
V: TRBV4-1; D: TRBD2; size: .; length: 20; J: TRBJ2-3; DNA: TGCGCCAGCAGCCAAGATAGGGAGACTAGCGGTAACAATCGCACAGATACGCAGTATTTT; CDR3: CASSQDRETSGNNRTDTQYF
V: TRBV2; D: TRBD1; size: .; length: 13; J: TRBJ2-1; DNA: TGTGCCAGCAGGCTGACAGGGGTCGGGGAGCAGTTCTTC; CDR3: CASRLTGVGEQFF
V: TRBV5-1; D: .; size: .; length: 14; J: TRBJ1-3; DNA: TGCGCCAGCAGCTTTGCGGGGCCTGGAAACACCATATATTTT; CDR3: CASSFAGPGNTIYF
V: TRBV28; D: TRBD1; size: .; length: 15; J: TRBJ1-1; DNA: TGTGCCAGCAGTCCCGCCCAAACAGGGGCCGCTGAAGCTTTCTTT; CDR3: CASSPAQTGAAEAFF
V: TRBV10-2; D: .; size: .; length: 11; J: TRBJ1-2; DNA: TGCGCCAGCAGAGTACAGGATGGCTACACCTTC; CDR3: CASRVQDGYTF
V: TRBV19; D: TRBD1; size: .; length: 15; J: TRBJ2-7; DNA: TGTGCCAGTAGTGAGAGGACAGGCGGATCCTACGAGCAGTACTTC; CDR3: CASSERTGGSYEQYF
V: TRBV13; D: TRBD1; size: .; length: 17; J: TRBJ1-2; DNA: TGTGCCAGCAGCTTGAAATCCTCGGGACAGGCTAGAAATGGCTACACCTTC; CDR3: CASSLKSSGQARNGYTF
V: TRBV4-3; D: .; size: .; length: 17; J: TRBJ1-4; DNA: TGCGCCAGCAGCCCACATAGAGGGCGGGGCACGGACGAAAAACTGTTTTTT; CDR3: CASSPHRGRGTDEKLFF
V: TRBV5-4; D: .; size: .; length: 14; J: TRBJ2-7; DNA: TGTGCCAGCAGTCCGACCGACTTAGCCTACGAGCAGTACTTC; CDR3: CASSPTDLAYEQYF
V: TRBV27; D: .; size: .; length: 16; J: TRBJ2-7; DNA: TGTGCCAGCAGTTTCCGCGGGTCTAGGAAGATCGTCGAGCAGTACTTC; CDR3: CASSFRGSRKIVEQYF
V: TRBV4-3; D: .; size: few; length: 14; J: TRBJ1-6; DNA: TGCGCCAGCAGCCAGGAGGTTAACAATTCACCCCTCCACTTT; CDR3: CASSQEVNNSPLHF
V: TRBV12-2; D: .; size: .; length: 15; J: TRBJ1-2; DNA: TGTGCAAGTCGCCCCACGACAGGGGTGAAATCTGGCTACACCTTC; CDR3: CASRPTTGVKSGYTF
V: TRBV28; D: TRBD1; size: .; length: 14; J: TRBJ2-1; DNA: TGTGCCAGCACAGGGGGAAGCTCCTACAATGAGCAGTTCTTC; CDR3: CASTGGSSYNEQFF
V: TRBV5-1; D: TRBD1; size: .; length: 17; J: TRBJ2-1; DNA: TGCGCCAGCAGCTCCGGACAGGCCCTACTCTTTTACAATGAGCAGTTCTTC; CDR3: CASSSGQALLFYNEQFF
V: TRBV28; D: .; size: .; length: 13; J: TRBJ2-5; DNA: TGTGCCAGCAGTTTAACCGTAAGGGGGACCCAGTACTTC; CDR3: CASSLTVRGTQYF
V: TRBV2; D: .; size: .; length: 14; J: TRBJ1-2; DNA: TGTGCCAGCAGTGAGGGCAGCCCTAACTATGGCTACACCTTC; CDR3: CASSEGSPNYGYTF
V: TRBV5-8; D: .; size: .; length: 16; J: TRBJ2-1; DNA: TGTGCCAGCAGTCCTGTTCTAGTAGGAGGCTACAATGAGCAGTTCTTC; CDR3: CASSPVLVGGYNEQFF
V: TRBV16; D: TRBD2; size: few; length: 21; J: TRBJ2-7; DNA: TGTGCCAGCAGCCAATGGTTGTCCAGGGATTATAAAGGACTAGCGGACTACGAGCAGTACTTC; CDR3: CASSQWLSRDYKGLADYEQYF
V: TRBV27; D: .; size: .; length: 15; J: TRBJ2-5; DNA: TGTGCCAGCTCCGCCATACGAGCGGAACAAGAGACCCAGTACTTC; CDR3: CASSAIRAEQETQYF
V: TRBV19; D: TRBD1; size: .; length: 16; J: TRBJ1-3; DNA: TGTGCCAGTAGTCCCAGCCCGACAGGGTACGGAAACACCATATATTTT; CDR3: CASSPSPTGYGNTIYF
V: TRBV15; D: .; size: .; length: 13; J: TRBJ1-2; DNA: TGTGCCACCAGCCCGGACAGAAACTATGGCTACACCTTC; CDR3: CATSPDRNYGYTF
V: TRBV9; D: TRBD1; size: .; length: 14; J: TRBJ2-7; DNA: TGTGCCAGCAGCGTAGAAGGGGGCTTGGGAGAGCAGTACTTC; CDR3: CASSVEGGLGEQYF
V: TRBV9; D: .; size: once; length: 14; J: TRBJ1-4; DNA: TGTGCCAGCAGCGTAGGAGGGGGTAATGAAAAACTGTTTTTT; CDR3: CASSVGGGNEKLFF
V: TRBV27; D: .; size: few; length: 14; J: TRBJ1-4; DNA: TGTGCCAGCAGGGTCGGCAGGGTTAATGAAAAACTGTTTTTT; CDR3: CASRVGRVNEKLFF
V: TRBV28; D: .; size: .; length: 16; J: TRBJ1-5; DNA: TGTGCCAGCAGTTTTAAGCGCAGGGTGGTATATCAGCCCCAGCATTTT; CDR3: CASSFKRRVVYQPQHF
V: TRBV11-3; D: .; size: .; length: 15; J: TRBJ2-6; DNA: TGTGCCAGCAGCCCGGGGGGCCCTGGGGCCAACGTCCTGACTTTC; CDR3: CASSPGGPGANVLTF
V: TRBV18; D: TRBD1; size: .; length: 17; J: TRBJ2-2; DNA: TGTGCCAGCTCACCGATTACCACAGGGGTAAACACCGGGGAGCTGTTTTTT; CDR3: CASSPITTGVNTGELFF
V: TRBV7-2; D: .; size: .; length: 16; J: TRBJ2-7; DNA: TGTGCCAGCAGCGTATCCCCCAGGGGACCTACCTACGAGCAGTACTTC; CDR3: CASSVSPRGPTYEQYF
V: TRBV5-1; D: TRBD1; size: .; length: 14; J: TRBJ2-5; DNA: TGCGCCAGCACGTGGTCAGGGGGCCAAGAGACCCAGTACTTC; CDR3: CASTWSGGQETQYF
V: TRBV4-3; D: .; size: .; length: 16; J: TRBJ2-1; DNA: TGCGCCAGCAGCCAAGCTCAGCGCCTATCCTACAATGAGCAGTTCTTC; CDR3: CASSQAQRLSYNEQFF
V: TRBV4-3; D: TRBD2; size: .; length: 18; J: TRBJ2-1; DNA: TGCGCCAGCAGCCAAGACTCCCTAGCGGGAGGGCGAGAAGATGAGCAGTTCTTC; CDR3: CASSQDSLAGGREDEQFF
V: TRBV28; D: .; size: .; length: 16; J: TRBJ2-3; DNA: TGTGCCAGCAGTTCCCGGTTCTACTTCCGCACAGATACGCAGTATTTT; CDR3: CASSSRFYFRTDTQYF
V: TRBV20-1; D: .; size: .; length: 11; J: TRBJ2-7; DNA: TGCAGTGCTAGGAGGACCTACGAGCAGTACTTC; CDR3: CSARRTYEQYF
V: TRBV27; D: .; size: .; length: 15; J: TRBJ2-5; DNA: TGTGCCAGCAGCCCACGCCTCCGGGATGGAGAGACCCAGTACTTC; CDR3: CASSPRLRDGETQYF
V: TRBV9; D: .; size: .; length: 16; J: TRBJ2-2; DNA: TGTGCCAGCAGCGTAGATGCTAGCCTTGGGACCGGGGAGCTGTTTTTT; CDR3: CASSVDASLGTGELFF
V: TRBV28; D: TRBD2; size: .; length: 15; J: TRBJ2-7; DNA: TGTGCCAGCAGTCCCGGGACTAGCGTCTCCTACGAGCAGTACTTC; CDR3: CASSPGTSVSYEQYF
V: TRBV9; D: TRBD1; size: .; length: 15; J: TRBJ1-1; DNA: TGTGCCAGCAGCGCCGACAGGGAAATTAACACTGAAGCTTTCTTT; CDR3: CASSADREINTEAFF
V: TRBV6-1; D: .; size: .; length: 15; J: TRBJ2-2; DNA: TGTGCCAGCACCGCCCCCCAATCAGTCCTCGGGGAGCTGTTTTTT; CDR3: CASTAPQSVLGELFF